These T cell receptor beta chains were read from a single sample in a study of cytomegalovirus exposure and HLA in healthy donors. Assay used: immunoSEQ multiplex PCR; TCRdb lists only in-frame clones, some missing. The table has 140,000 to 150,000 clones, approximately 93% seen once. The sample taken for sequencing was PBMCs. The receptors here all came from a man aged 18 to 29 in good health and CMV-seronegative. Each CDR3 is given with its conserved first and last residue. A D gene is named only where the DNA matches it firmly. Clone size appears in some rows only: once, few, many, or a class for an expanded clone.

NA	NA	TRBV10-2	TRBJ1-3	TGCGCCAGCATTGACAGGTCTGGAAACACCATATATTTT	CASIDRSGNTIYF
NA	NA	TRBV30	TRBJ1-3	TGTGCCTGGTCGGAGAGGAGCTCTGGAAACACCATATATTTT	CAWSERSSGNTIYF
NA	NA	TRBV27	TRBJ1-6	TGTGCCAGCAGTTTATTGGGGGCAGGGTCCACCCTCCACTTT	CASSLLGAGSTLHF
TRBD2	NA	TRBV7-6	TRBJ2-3	TGTGCCAGCAGCCCAGGACTAGCGGGGACTAGCACAGATACGCAGTATTTT	CASSPGLAGTSTDTQYF
TRBD2	NA	TRBV9	TRBJ2-2	TGTGCCAGCAGCGTAGGGCTAGTAGTCACGGGGGGTGACACCGGGGAGCTGTTTTTT	CASSVGLVVTGGDTGELFF
NA	NA	TRBV10-3	TRBJ1-3	TGTGCCATCAGTGCTATTTCAGGGAACAGAAACACCATATATTTT	CAISAISGNRNTIYF
NA	NA	TRBV2	TRBJ2-1	TGTGCCAGCAGTGAAGGCAGGGGTGTTACGGACAATGAGCAGTTCTTC	CASSEGRGVTDNEQFF
NA	NA	TRBV4-3	TRBJ2-1	TGCGCCAGCAGCCAAGATGGGGAGGAGCAGTTCTTC	CASSQDGEEQFF
TRBD2	few	TRBV27	TRBJ2-1	TGTGCCAGCAGTTTCACCGGGACTAGCGGGAGTTTCTACAATGAGCAGTTCTTC	CASSFTGTSGSFYNEQFF
TRBD1	NA	TRBV30	TRBJ1-2	TGTGCCGGATACAGGGGGCAGGGGGGCTACACCTTC	CAGYRGQGGYTF
NA	NA	TRBV30	TRBJ1-4	TGTGCCTGGAACAGGGTCAGTAGGGAAAAACTGTTTTTT	CAWNRVSREKLFF
NA	NA	TRBV7-8	TRBJ1-1	TGTGCCAGCAGCTTAGTGTCCCCCAGGCCTGAAGCTTTCTTT	CASSLVSPRPEAFF
NA	NA	TRBV11-3	TRBJ2-1	TGTGCCAGCAGCTCCAACTCCTACAATGAGCAGTTCTTC	CASSSNSYNEQFF
NA	NA	TRBV6-1	TRBJ2-3	TGTGCCAGCAGGGCTGGGACTTCTTCGGGGGATACGCAGTATTTT	CASRAGTSSGDTQYF
NA	NA	TRBV5-1	TRBJ2-5	TGCGCCAGCAGCTTGGCTTTCAGCCAAGAGACCCAGTACTTC	CASSLAFSQETQYF
TRBD2	NA	TRBV5-4	TRBJ2-2	TGTGCCAGCAGCTTGGTTTCTAGCGGGATATCGGGAACCGGGGAGCTGTTTTTT	CASSLVSSGISGTGELFF
NA	NA	TRBV6-6	TRBJ1-2	TGTGCCAGCAGTTACGGAGGGGAAGCCTATGGCTACACCTTC	CASSYGGEAYGYTF
NA	NA	TRBV6-5	TRBJ1-1	TGTGCCAGCAGTGACCTGAGTTGGGGCGAAGCTTTCTTT	CASSDLSWGEAFF
NA	NA	TRBV27	TRBJ2-7	TGTGCCAGCAGTCCTCGACAGGACCACTACGAGCAGTACTTC	CASSPRQDHYEQYF
TRBD2	NA	TRBV11-2	TRBJ2-1	TGTGCCAGCAGAGTGGTTAGCGGGGGGTTAAATCTTAGGGATGAGCAGTTCTTC	CASRVVSGGLNLRDEQFF
NA	NA	TRBV18	TRBJ1-4	TGTGCCAGCTCACCACGGCGGGGAGGGGATGAAAAACTGTTTTTT	CASSPRRGGDEKLFF
TRBD1	NA	TRBV5-5	TRBJ1-6	TGTGCCAGCAGCTGGGACAGGGCGGATTCACCCCTCCACTTT	CASSWDRADSPLHF
NA	NA	TRBV9	TRBJ1-2	TGTGCCAGCAGCGCCCCGTCAGGTTTATATGGCTACACCTTC	CASSAPSGLYGYTF
NA	few	TRBV9	TRBJ1-2	TGTGCCAGCAGCGTCAACATTAACTATGGCTACACCTTC	CASSVNINYGYTF
NA	NA	TRBV19	TRBJ2-5	TGTGCCAGTAGTATGGGGCAGCCTCGGGTCCAAGAGACCCAGTACTTC	CASSMGQPRVQETQYF
NA	NA	TRBV2	TRBJ2-5	TGTGCCAGCAGTCAGCGGCATATTCAAGAGACCCAGTACTTC	CASSQRHIQETQYF
NA	once	TRBV10-2	TRBJ2-3	TGCGCCAGCAGTGGTCAGGGCGCAGATACGCAGTATTTT	CASSGQGADTQYF
TRBD1	once	TRBV2	TRBJ2-7	TGTGCCAGCAGTGAAACGACAGGGGGCTACGAGCAGTACTTC	CASSETTGGYEQYF
NA	NA	TRBV30	TRBJ2-1	TGTGCCTGGGGTATGGGTGGGCGCGATGAGCAGTTCTTC	CAWGMGGRDEQFF
NA	NA	TRBV5-1	TRBJ1-1	TGCGCCAGCAGCGATGGGGGGGCATTTGTCCTGAACACTGAAGCTTTCTTT	CASSDGGAFVLNTEAFF
TRBD2	NA	TRBV9	TRBJ2-1	TGTGCCACCAGTAGGAGCGGGAGCGCTGATGAGCAGTTCTTC	CATSRSGSADEQFF
NA	NA	TRBV5-6	TRBJ2-1	TGTGCCAGCAGCTTGGAGGCCAGGGCCTACAATGAGCAGTTCTTC	CASSLEARAYNEQFF
NA	NA	TRBV5-4	TRBJ1-1	TGTGCCAGCAGCGTACCGGGACTCATAGGGACTGAAGCTTTCTTT	CASSVPGLIGTEAFF
NA	NA	TRBV19	TRBJ1-1	TGTGCCAGTAGTAGTTCCGTCGCGAACAGTGCAAACACTGAAGCTTTCTTT	CASSSSVANSANTEAFF
NA	NA	TRBV7-2	TRBJ2-3	TGTGCCAGCAGCTGGGGGGCAGATACGCAGTATTTT	CASSWGADTQYF
TRBD2	NA	TRBV7-9	TRBJ2-7	TGTGCCAGCAGCCTCGGGGGAGGGACCTACGAGCAGTACTTC	CASSLGGGTYEQYF
NA	NA	TRBV11-2	TRBJ2-1	TGTGCCAGCAGCTTAGTCCCGTATAGCGAGAAGCAGTTCTTC	CASSLVPYSEKQFF
NA	NA	TRBV4-2	TRBJ2-1	TGTGCCAGCAGCCCCCGAGGGGGGGCCGAACCTGAGCAGTTCTTC	CASSPRGGAEPEQFF
TRBD1	once	TRBV9	TRBJ2-1	TGTGCCAGCAGCGTAGGGACAATTCCGGGACAGGGACACAATGAGCAGTTCTTC	CASSVGTIPGQGHNEQFF
NA	NA	TRBV28	TRBJ2-3	TGTGCCAGCAGTCCAAACGATGGCAGGGGAGGCACAGATACGCAGTATTTT	CASSPNDGRGGTDTQYF
NA	NA	TRBV9	TRBJ1-4	TGTGCCAGCAGCGTATCAGTCAGGGGTTACGAAAAACTGTTTTTT	CASSVSVRGYEKLFF
TRBD2	NA	TRBV9	TRBJ2-1	TGTGCCAGCAGCCCCACTAGCGGGAGGGCCGGTGAGCAGTTCTTC	CASSPTSGRAGEQFF
NA	NA	TRBV5-1	TRBJ2-5	TGCGCCAGCAGCCGTGCTGGCCCAGGTTTGGAGACCCAGTACTTC	CASSRAGPGLETQYF
TRBD1	NA	TRBV4-2	TRBJ1-1	TGTGCCAGCAGCCCAAGGGGTCAGGGGGCAGGGACTGAAGCTTTCTTT	CASSPRGQGAGTEAFF
NA	NA	TRBV5-1	TRBJ1-5	TGCGCCAGCAGCTTGGCCGGGGGTAATCAGCCCCAGCATTTT	CASSLAGGNQPQHF
TRBD1	NA	TRBV18	TRBJ1-1	TGTGCCAGCTCACCCCCCAGGGGAGACAGGGGATTCGGAGCTTTCTTT	CASSPPRGDRGFGAFF
TRBD2	NA	TRBV7-9	TRBJ2-2	TGTGCCAGCAGCTCACTAGCGGGGGAAGGCACCGGGGAGCTGTTTTTT	CASSSLAGEGTGELFF
NA	NA	TRBV5-6	TRBJ1-4	TGTGCCAGCAGCTTGTCTCCCGGGGGATATTATGAAAAACTGTTTTTT	CASSLSPGGYYEKLFF
TRBD2	NA	TRBV14	TRBJ2-3	TGTGCCAGCAGCCACACTAGCGGGAGGTCAGATACGCAGTATTTT	CASSHTSGRSDTQYF
NA	NA	TRBV19	TRBJ2-5	TGTGCCAGTAGTATAAGGGAGGAGGAGACCCAGTACTTC	CASSIREEETQYF
NA	NA	TRBV6-1	TRBJ1-4	TGTGCCAGCAGTACTAAGGGGGATGAAAAACTGTTTTTT	CASSTKGDEKLFF
TRBD2	NA	TRBV6-5	TRBJ2-1	TGTGCCAGCAGTTACTCCGGGACTAGCGAATACAATGAGCAGTTCTTC	CASSYSGTSEYNEQFF
TRBD1	NA	TRBV13	TRBJ1-1	TGTGCCAGCAGCACCGCGGACAGGGGGGGGTCCACTGAAGCTTTCTTT	CASSTADRGGSTEAFF
TRBD2	NA	TRBV6-5	TRBJ2-1	TGTGCCAGCAGTTACTCGGGACTAGGTGGGAATGAGCAGTTCTTC	CASSYSGLGGNEQFF
TRBD2	NA	TRBV5-4	TRBJ2-1	TGTGCCAGCAGCCCGGGTCAAAGGGCTAGCGGAAACAATGAGCAGTTCTTC	CASSPGQRASGNNEQFF